These 25 T cell receptor beta chains were all obtained from the same sample, sequenced in a study of control samples from healthy donors and cancer patients. This table comes from immunoSEQ multiplex PCR, and its TCRdb copy is limited to in-frame clones, with some not included. The table shows 100,000 to 150,000 clones, with about 95% occurring only once. Material for sequencing was blood. The receptors derive from a man in his thirties or forties in good health.

This clone showed up just once. J is TRBJ1-3 and V is TRBV18; D is unresolved. This CDR3 is built from 14 residues. V was pared by 0 bases and J by 6 bases, with 9 bases between. Germline CDR1 is KGHSH and CDR2 is LQKENI. The CDR3 sequence: CASSPPRPENTIYF. CDR3 in DNA: TGTGCCAGCTCACCACCCCGTCCAGAAAACACCATATATTTT.

V and J are TRBV29-1 and TRBJ1-2; D is undetermined. Between the trimmed V and J ends, which lost 3 bases and 4 bases, there was a span of 0 bases. The CDR3 contains 9 residues. The germline V gene encodes CDR1 SQVTM and CDR2 ANQGSEA. CDR3 residues: CSVDYGYTF. The CDR3 DNA follows: TGCAGCGTTGACTATGGCTACACCTTC.

The rearrangement links TRBV21-1 to TRBJ2-1. TRBV21-1 is a pseudogene locus. The CDR3 is made up of 16 amino acids. The CDR3 reads CASSEQGGGSYNEQFF. Here the CDR3 DNA reads TGTGCCAGCAGCGAACAGGGAGGAGGCTCCTACAATGAGCAGTTCTTC.

This chain uses TRBV9 with TRBJ2-2, with 8 bases aligning to TRBD1. The length of the CDR3 is 16 residues. CDR1 is SGDLS and CDR2 is YYNGEE in the germline V gene. V gave up 0 bases and J gave up 2 bases; unmatched junction bases: 3. The CDR3 reads CASSVGGQANTGELFF. In DNA form, the CDR3 reads TGTGCCAGCAGCGTAGGGGGACAGGCCAACACCGGGGAGCTGTTTTTT. The complete variable domain, with remaining parts taken from reference TRBV9 and TRBJ2-2, reads DSGVTQTPKHLITATGQRVTLRCSPRSGDLSVYWYQQSLDQGLQFLIQYYNGEERAKGNILERFSAQQFPDLHSELNLSSLELGDSALYFCASSVGGQANTGELFFGEGSRLTVL.

This sequence joins TRBV28 and TRBJ2-3; D is perhaps TRBD1 (6 bases). V lost 6 bases, J lost 7 bases, and 11 bases lay in between. Germline CDR1 and CDR2: MDHEN and SYDVKM. The CDR3 sequence is 12 residues long. CDR3 loop: CASSPGTHTQYF. The CDR3 DNA reads TGTGCCAGCAGCCCCGGGACACATACGCAGTATTTT.

The gene calls are TRBV4-1 and TRBJ1-1; D not resolved. The CDR3 totals 15 residues. Trimming stripped 0 bases from V and 0 bases from J, with 8 bases between. Germline lookup yields CDR1 MGHRA and CDR2 YSYEKL. In DNA, the CDR3 is TGCGCCAGCAGCCAAGAACGGTCCTTGAACACTGAAGCTTTCTTT. Protein: CASSQERSLNTEAFF.

This chain links TRBV10-2 with TRBJ2-1; a weak D match, TRBD2 (6 bases). Trimming stripped 4 bases from V and 7 bases from J, with 14 bases between. The CDR3 is 14 residues long. Germline values: CDR1 WSHSY, CDR2 SAAADI. CDR3 residues: CASSARGGSNEQFF. CDR3 bases: TGCGCCAGCAGTGCTCGGGGAGGTAGTAATGAGCAGTTCTTC.

This clone was found once. CDR3 nucleotides: TGTGCCAGCAGCGGACAGGGATTGAACACTGAAGCTTTCTTT. This translates into CASSGQGLNTEAFF. This chain connects TRBV5-4 to TRBJ1-1; TRBD1 agrees at 8 bases. V trimming: 4 bases; J trimming: 0 bases; junction bases outside the gene matches: 2. The CDR3 loop spans 14 amino acids. Germline V CDR1 and CDR2: SGHNT, YYREEE (reference sequence).

CDR3 protein: CASSFLAGGEGEQFF. CDR3 DNA: TGTGCCAGCAGCTTTCTAGCGGGGGGGGAGGGTGAGCAGTTCTTC. The gene calls are TRBV7-2 and TRBJ2-1, with 12 bases that match TRBD2. Germline values: CDR1 SGHTA, CDR2 FQGNSA. The junction had 6 bases not matched to a gene; V was cut back by 3 bases and J by 9 bases. The CDR3 runs 15 residues.

The CDR3 nucleotides are TGTGCCAGCAGCCAAGATAGGGCTAGCGGGGATTACAATGAGCAGTTCTTC. Amino acids: CASSQDRASGDYNEQFF. The rearrangement links TRBV4-2 to TRBJ2-1; 9 nucleotides agree with TRBD2. J lost 4 bases, V lost 0 bases, and 7 bases had no gene match. Germline loops: CDR1 LGHNA, CDR2 YNFKEQ. CDR3 size: 17 residues.

V is TRBV9 and J is TRBJ1-1; TRBD1 matches at 7 bases. The J segment lost 2 bases and the V segment lost 4 bases, leaving 8 bases of the junction unmatched. Germline assignment: CDR1 SGDLS and CDR2 YYNGEE. The CDR3 is 15 residues long. For the CDR3, the DNA is TGTGCCAGCAGCCCCTCAGACAGGGTTAACACTGAAGCTTTCTTT. This translates into CASSPSDRVNTEAFF.

This chain joins TRBV27 and TRBJ2-1; perhaps TRBD2 as D (6 bases). Trimming removed 5 bases from V and 7 bases from J, with 9 bases in between. This CDR3 comprises 12 residues. Germline CDR1 MNHEY, CDR2 SMNVEV (reference sequence). The CDR3 is CASSRGLNEQFF. The CDR3 DNA follows: TGTGCCAGCAGTCGGGGACTTAATGAGCAGTTCTTC.

This chain uses TRBV7-6 with TRBJ2-3; 8 positions match TRBD2. In germline, CDR1 is SGHVS, CDR2 FNYEAQ. The ends lost 2 bases at V and 5 bases at J; junction bases unmatched: 9. The CDR3 is 16 amino acids. CDR3 residues: CASSLLAGGSGDTQYF. The CDR3 DNA sequence: TGTGCCAGCAGCTTACTCGCGGGGGGAAGTGGAGATACGCAGTATTTT.

The chain uses TRBV30 and TRBJ1-6; D gene ambiguous. V lost 4 bases to trimming and J lost 7 bases, with 14 bases between them. This CDR3 comprises 14 residues. The germline CDR1 and CDR2 sequences are GTSNPN and SVGIG (reference sequence). The CDR3 reads CAWNALSGNSPLHF. DNA of the CDR3: TGTGCCTGGAATGCCCTTAGCGGGAATTCACCCCTCCACTTT. Looking up the rest from reference TRBV30 and TRBJ1-6 gives the full variable domain: SQTIHQWPATLVQPVGSPLSLECTVEGTSNPNLYWYRQAAGRGLQLLFYSVGIGQISSEVPQNLSASRPQDRQFILSSKKLLLSDSGFYLCAWNALSGNSPLHFGNGTRLTVT.

This chain links TRBV11-2 with TRBJ2-1; weak D call: TRBD2 (6 bases). V lost 8 bases and J lost 6, with 20 bases in between. CDR3 length: 15 amino acids. In germline, CDR1 is SGHAT, CDR2 FQNNGV. The DNA of the CDR3 is TGTGCCAGCGGGACTGAATATGGTAGGGGCAATGAGCAGTTCTTC. It yields the protein CASGTEYGRGNEQFF.

The rearrangement uses TRBV19 and TRBJ2-3, with TRBD2 as a possible D gene (6 bases). V was pared by 1 base and J by 4 bases, with 6 bases between. The germline gives CDR1 LNHDA, CDR2 SQIVND (reference sequence). CDR3 length: 13 amino acids. CDR3 nucleotide sequence: TGTGCCAGTAGTATAGGGGGGGCAGATACGCAGTATTTT. Translating it yields CASSIGGADTQYF.

The chain uses TRBV29-1 and TRBJ2-3; maybe TRBD1 (6 bases). The CDR3 loop spans 14 amino acids. V was shortened by 6 bases and J by 1 base, with 14 bases between the two germline ends. Per germline, CDR1 SQVTM and CDR2 ANQGSEA. CDR3 amino acids: CSVNGQPRTDTQYF. CDR3 nucleotides: TGCAGCGTCAATGGACAGCCTCGCACAGATACGCAGTATTTT.

The chain uses TRBV6-4 and TRBJ2-6, with D possibly being TRBD1 or TRBD2 (5 bases each). V lost 5 bases to trimming and J lost 0 bases, with 11 bases between them. Germline values: CDR1 MRHNA, CDR2 SNTAGT. CDR3 length: 16 amino acids. The CDR3 sequence: CASSLGDGSGANVLTF. The CDR3 nucleotides are TGTGCCAGCAGTCTGGGGGACGGCTCTGGGGCCAACGTCCTGACTTTC.

The J gene is TRBJ1-1, the V gene TRBV5-4; D remains unclear. With 3 bases removed from V and 0 bases from J, the gap between germline ends came to 15 bases. The germline V gene has CDR1 SGHNT and CDR2 YYREEE (reference sequence). CDR3 length: 16 amino acids. CDR3 in amino acids: CASSSPAGLMNTEAFF. CDR3 nucleotide sequence: TGTGCCAGCAGCTCACCCGCCGGGCTAATGAACACTGAAGCTTTCTTT.

This chain uses TRBV9 with TRBJ2-1; 9 bases fit TRBD2. Trimming took 3 bases from V and 0 from J; bases not matched to a gene: 16. This CDR3 has 20 residues. Per the germline V gene, CDR1 is SGDLS and CDR2 is YYNGEE. For the CDR3, the DNA is TGTGCCAGCAGCGGAGCGGGGGGCAATTCTGCACCAGGCTCCTACAATGAGCAGTTCTTC. It translates to CASSGAGGNSAPGSYNEQFF.

The V and J genes are TRBV12-5 and TRBJ2-7; the D call may be TRBD1 or TRBD2 (7 bases each). V gave up 2 bases and J gave up 4 bases, with 15 bases separating them. Germline loops: CDR1 LGHNT, CDR2 FRNRAP. The CDR3 contains 15 residues. CDR3: CASGLLAAGGYEQYF. DNA for the CDR3: TGTGCTAGTGGTTTGCTAGCGGCAGGGGGATACGAGCAGTACTTC.

The chain employs TRBV7-9 and TRBJ1-1; D is undetermined. The CDR3 is 11 amino acids. In germline, CDR1 is SEHNR, CDR2 FQNEAQ (reference sequence). V lost 1 base and J lost 3, with 0 bases in between. CDR3 sequence reads: CASSLDTEAFF. The CDR3 DNA reads as TGTGCCAGCAGCTTAGACACTGAAGCTTTCTTT.

The J gene is TRBJ1-6, the V gene TRBV5-5, with 7 bases fitting TRBD1. CDR1 SGHKS and CDR2 YYEKEE come from the germline V gene (reference sequence). The V gene end was trimmed by 5 bases and the J gene end by 4 bases; junction bases not matched to a gene: 6. The CDR3 contains 15 residues. Written as DNA, the CDR3 is TGTGCCAGCAGGCAGACAGGGTTTTATAATTCACCCCTCCACTTT. It yields the protein CASRQTGFYNSPLHF.

The chain is built from TRBV6-5 and TRBJ2-7; 7 bases agree with TRBD2. The length of the CDR3 is 13 residues. V was clipped by 6 bases and J by 5 bases; unmatched bases: 7. Germline assignment: CDR1 MNHEY and CDR2 SVGAGI. The CDR3, as DNA: TGTGCCAGCAGGGGAGGGTTATTCCACGAGCAGTACTTC. It codes for CASRGGLFHEQYF.

J is TRBJ2-2 and V is TRBV25-1; 8 nucleotides align to TRBD1. CDR3 length equals 15 residues. The germline CDR1 and CDR2 sequences are MGHDK and SYGVNS. Trimming removed 3 bases from V and 4 bases from J; junction bases left unmatched: 4. The CDR3 coding sequence is TGTGCCAGCAGTGACCGGACAGGGACCACCGGGGAGCTGTTTTTT. This gives the protein CASSDRTGTTGELFF.